These 15 T cell receptor beta chains came from one sample sequenced in a study of shared clonotypes between healthy human individuals. Profiling relied on immunoSEQ multiplex PCR, and the TCRdb table lists in-frame clones only, not all of them. The sample consists of about 1 million clones, about 75% of them appearing once. Sequenced sample: memory CD4+ T cells sorted from blood. Stated subset: CD45RA-negative fraction. The receptors come from a young man in good health.

This clone appeared many times. This sequence joins TRBV19 and TRBJ1-2, with D tentatively TRBD1 (5 bases). V shed 1 base and J shed 6 bases, with 18 bases lying between them. This CDR3 contains 16 residues. Germline CDR1 is LNHDA and CDR2 is SQIVND (reference sequence). In nucleotides, the CDR3 is TGTGCCAGTAGTATAGGATTGTTCCCGGGGGACCATGGCTACACCTTC. It translates to CASSIGLFPGDHGYTF.

The rearrangement joins TRBV10-3 to TRBJ2-6, with D possibly being TRBD1 or TRBD2 (6 bases each). Germline CDR1 is ENHRY and CDR2 is SYGVKD. The CDR3 consists of 17 residues. V was cut by 11 bases and J by 1 base, with 21 bases left in between. The CDR3 region is CASGGGGQVSGANVLTF. CDR3 bases: TGTGCCTCCGGGGGCGGCGGTCAAGTATCTGGGGCCAACGTCCTGACTTTC.

The chain carries TRBV2 and TRBJ1-4; 7 bases are shared with TRBD1. The V segment lost 7 bases and the J segment 3 bases; nucleotides outside the gene matches: 5. Germline V gene lookup returns CDR1 SNHLY and CDR2 FYNNEI. This CDR3 has 14 residues. CDR3 nucleotides: TGTGCCAGCAAAGGGGACAGCCCTAATGAAAAACTGTTTTTT. As protein: CASKGDSPNEKLFF.

The CDR3 nucleotides read TGTGCCACTCCCGCAGAACAGGGTTTCGGCACTGAAGCTTTCTTT. It codes for CATPAEQGFGTEAFF. The chain uses TRBV6-1 and TRBJ1-1; D perhaps matches TRBD1 (6 bases). The length of the CDR3 is 15 residues. The germline CDR1 and CDR2 sequences are MNHNS and SASEGT. V dropped 10 bases and J dropped 4 bases, with 22 bases sitting between them.

The chain links TRBV11-2 to TRBJ1-5, with D hard to call. Germline CDR1 is SGHAT and CDR2 is FQNNGV. The CDR3 contains 15 residues. Between the trimmed V and J ends, which lost 1 base and 0 bases, there was a span of 7 bases. DNA for the CDR3: TGTGCCAGCAGCTTAGCGGGATATAGCAATCAGCCCCAGCATTTT. This translates into CASSLAGYSNQPQHF.

This clone has only a few counts. The V and J genes are TRBV6-1 and TRBJ2-2; D remains unclear. Germline V CDR1 and CDR2: MNHNS, SASEGT. Trimming took off 0 bases at V and 7 bases at J, with 6 bases between the two ends. The CDR3 is made up of 13 amino acids. This CDR3 is CASSEALSGELFF. CDR3 coding DNA: TGTGCCAGCAGTGAAGCGCTTAGCGGGGAGCTGTTTTTT.

This clone was counted between two and nine times. The chain uses TRBV10-3 and TRBJ1-6; no clear D. Trimming left V 6 bases short and J 7 bases short, with 7 bases between. CDR1 is ENHRY, CDR2 SYGVKD, per germline. This CDR3 region has 12 residues. The DNA of the CDR3 is TGTGCCATCAGGGAGGCAAATTCACCCCTCCACTTT. Protein sequence: CAIREANSPLHF.

This chain uses TRBV29-1 with TRBJ2-6; maybe TRBD2 (5 bases). The CDR3 sequence is 14 residues long. Trimming removed 4 bases from V and 3 bases from J, with 10 bases in between. Germline loops: CDR1 SQVTM, CDR2 ANQGSEA. The CDR3 loop is CSVGDRGGANVLTF. As DNA, the CDR3 is TGCAGCGTTGGCGATCGGGGTGGGGCCAACGTCCTGACTTTC.

For this clone: A much bigger clone sits one base away, suggesting this may be a read error. The same CDR3 also results from other DNA sequences found in this sample. The chain links TRBV6-6 to TRBJ1-5, with D tentatively TRBD1 (5 bases). Germline assignment: CDR1 MNHNY and CDR2 SVGAGI (reference sequence). This CDR3 is 15 amino acids long. The CDR3 bases are TGTGCTAGCAGCTCTCCAGGGAGGGGCAATCAGCCCCAGCATTTT. Amino acids: CASSSPGRGNQPQHF.

For this clone: The sample contains more than one DNA sequence encoding this CDR3. In nucleotides, the CDR3 is TGCGCCAGCAGCTTGGCTGGGGGGGGCACTGAAGCTTTCTTT. As protein: CASSLAGGGTEAFF. This sequence joins TRBV5-1 and TRBJ1-1; possible D gene TRBD1, 5 bases. The CDR3 has 14 residues. From germline, CDR1 is SGHRS and CDR2 YFSETQ. Deletions cut 0 bases from V and 4 bases from J, with 10 bases between.

In this sample, this clone turned up many times. The chain combines TRBV6-5 with TRBJ1-2; 9 nucleotides line up with TRBD1. Per the germline V gene, CDR1 is MNHEY and CDR2 is SVGAGI. The V and J ends lost 2 bases and 5 bases, in that order; junction bases with no gene match: 6. The CDR3 has 15 amino acids. The CDR3: CASSYEDRGTYGYTF. CDR3 sequence (DNA): TGTGCCAGCAGTTACGAGGACAGGGGAACATATGGCTACACCTTC.

Details on this clone: Possible read error: a much larger clone is one base away. The sample contains more than one DNA sequence encoding this CDR3. The CDR3 coding sequence is TGTGCCAGCAGCTTACAGAGGAACACTGAAGCTTTCTTT. It translates to CASSLQRNTEAFF. The V call is TRBV7-2, the J call TRBJ1-1; no clear D. From germline, CDR1 is SGHTA and CDR2 FQGNSA. The CDR3 contains 13 residues. V shed 2 bases and J shed 1 base, with 5 bases lying between them.

This clone was seen repeatedly, ten times or more. The rearrangement uses TRBV28 and TRBJ2-1; TRBD1 is a possible D gene (5 bases). Germline values: CDR1 MDHEN, CDR2 SYDVKM. The CDR3 covers 15 residues. The V end lost 5 bases, the J end lost 6 bases, and 17 bases lay between the germline ends. CDR3 nucleotides: TGTGCCAGCAGTAGAAGGGGCCTTGTAGTCAATGAGCAGTTCTTC. It encodes CASSRRGLVVNEQFF.

The chain carries TRBV6-6 and TRBJ2-1; D gene uncertain. In germline, CDR1 is MNHNY, CDR2 SVGAGI (reference sequence). This CDR3 region has 15 residues. The V and J ends lost 2 bases and 3 bases respectively, with 11 bases between them. Here the CDR3 DNA reads TGTGCCAGCAGTTACCCCAGTGGGGTCTACAATGAGCAGTTCTTC. It encodes CASSYPSGVYNEQFF.

The rearrangement uses TRBV6-5 and TRBJ2-7, with TRBD1 as a possible D gene (7 bases). The CDR3 runs to 15 residues. The germline CDR1 and CDR2 sequences are MNHEY and SVGAGI. V lost 4 bases and J 1 base, leaving 14 bases between the germline ends. In DNA, the CDR3 is TGTGCCAGCAGTTTAACGACAGGGACTTCCTACGAGCAGTACTTC. Translation gives CASSLTTGTSYEQYF.